This TCR beta chain originates from a study of blood T cell repertoires in COVID-19. Study-wide background: The study drew acute and convalescent COVID-19 samples from the United States, Italy and Spain. T cells, B-cell-depleted T cells, or PBMCs provided the cDNA or gDNA that served as material.

V lost 3 bases, J lost 4 bases, and 3 bases lay in between. The germline gives CDR1 SGHVS, CDR2 FNYEAQ. The CDR3 extends over 12 amino acids. Only in-frame clones appear in the TCRdb table, and some are missing; sequencing was by immunoSEQ multiplex PCR. Among a few hundred thousand clones listed, 90% were seen once. Sequencing was carried out using peripheral blood. V usage is TRBV7-6 and J usage is TRBJ2-2, with D uncertain. The source is a woman between 45 and 60 years old with COVID-19, enrolled during active disease. The CDR3 DNA reads TGTGCCAGCAGCTTTAGCACCGGGGAGCTGTTTTTT. Amino acid sequence: CASSFSTGELFF.